This record concerns one T cell receptor beta chain sequence. The target antigen is unknown. Study-level results: Greatest tumor Treg TCR overlap was with tumor naive CD4+ cells. Whole repertoires were not studied in the larger cohort, only one V-J beta rearrangement.

With 2 bases removed from V and 0 bases from J, the gap between germline ends came to 9 bases. The CDR3 loop spans 15 amino acids. Germline loops: CDR1 SGHKS, CDR2 YYEKEE (reference sequence). Via MiXCR, TCRdb re-called the 5' RACE reads, giving one row per CDR3 protein. The sample contains roughly 50,000 distinct CDR3 sequences, about a sixth of which appear only once. CD25-based Treg depletion was applied to purified naive CD4+ T cells. V is TRBV5-5 and J is TRBJ1-3; D possibly corresponds to TRBD1 (5 bases). The source material was naive CD4+ T cells sorted from blood. Subset indicated: naive CD4+ T cells, CD4+CD45RA+CD25-. This sequence was found in a female donor with breast cancer. The CDR3 here is CASSFNGGSGNTIYF. The CDR3 bases are TGTGCCAGCAGCTTTAATGGGGGCTCTGGAAACACCATATATTTT.